Listed below are T cell receptor beta chains from one sample, sequenced in a study of blood T cell repertoires in COVID-19. Clones were sequenced by immunoSEQ multiplex PCR, and TCRdb holds only the in-frame ones, with some missing. Of approximately 280,000 clones in the sample, around 85% were seen once. Specimen: PBMCs or T cells enriched from blood (not recorded which). Receptor source: a woman between 40 and 50 years old who had recovered from COVID-19. The CDR3 runs from the conserved cysteine through the conserved F or W. D genes are given only for firm matches. A clone size is listed for some rows: how often the clone was seen (once, few, many), or a class if it is expanded.

.,TRBV10-3,TRBJ2-3,14,TRBD2,TGTGCCATCAGTTTAGCGGGATCGCGGGCTACGCAGTATTTT,CAISLAGSRATQYF
once,TRBV28,TRBJ2-3,11,TRBD2,TGTGCCAGCAGTTGGGAGGGTACGCAGTATTTT,CASSWEGTQYF
.,TRBV29-1,TRBJ1-1,14,TRBD1,TGCAGCGTCCTTACAGGGGGCGCGGGCACTGAAGCTTTCTTT,CSVLTGGAGTEAFF
.,TRBV5-4,TRBJ2-2,18,TRBD1,TGTGCCAGCAGCTTGGGAGGGGAACGGACAGGGTACACCGGGGAGCTGTTTTTT,CASSLGGERTGYTGELFF
.,TRBV28,TRBJ2-5,16,TRBD2,TGTGCCAGCAAAAGGTTCGGGAGGGCACCGGGAGAGACCCAGTACTTC,CASKRFGRAPGETQYF
.,TRBV6-6,TRBJ2-1,17,TRBD2,TGTGCCAGCAGTCCCTCTGGGGCGGGAGTTTCCTACAATGAGCAGTTCTTC,CASSPSGAGVSYNEQFF
.,TRBV4-3,TRBJ2-1,17,.,TGCGCCAGCAGCCAAGATCGACCACTCAGCGCCTACAATGAGCAGTTCTTC,CASSQDRPLSAYNEQFF
.,TRBV9,TRBJ2-1,15,.,TGTGCCAGCAGCGCTGAGGGTGGGGCCTACAATGAGCAGTTCTTC,CASSAEGGAYNEQFF
once,TRBV4-3,TRBJ2-3,13,TRBD2,TGCGCCAGCAGCCAAACCCGACTAGCGGTGCAGTATTTT,CASSQTRLAVQYF
.,TRBV30,TRBJ1-2,13,.,TGTGCCTGGAGTCCCAGGGGACACTATGGCTACACCTTC,CAWSPRGHYGYTF
.,TRBV7-9,TRBJ1-3,16,.,TGTGCCAGCAGCTTAGCGGTGGTCCCAGCGGGGAACACCATATATTTT,CASSLAVVPAGNTIYF
.,TRBV11-2,TRBJ2-1,18,TRBD2,TGTGCCAGCAGCCCGGGGGGACTAGCGGGAGGGCCTCGCAATGAGCAGTTCTTC,CASSPGGLAGGPRNEQFF
.,TRBV2,TRBJ1-1,13,.,TGTGCCAGCTCCCGAGAGACAGGCACTGAAGCTTTCTTT,CASSRETGTEAFF
.,TRBV27,TRBJ2-5,16,TRBD2,TGTGCCAGCAGTCTAAAAACTAGCGGGAGAAGGGAGACCCAGTACTTC,CASSLKTSGRRETQYF
.,TRBV18,TRBJ2-7,15,.,TGTGCCAGCTCACCCAGCAGGGATCGGTTCGACGAGCAGTACTTC,CASSPSRDRFDEQYF
once,TRBV9,TRBJ2-5,18,.,TGTGCCAGCAGCGCAGGGACAGCATCCCTGGGGAGCGGGGAGACCCAGTACTTC,CASSAGTASLGSGETQYF
.,TRBV5-1,TRBJ2-1,17,.,TGCGCCAGCAGCGCACGGACTACGGGATCCTCCTACAATGAGCAGTTCTTC,CASSARTTGSSYNEQFF
.,TRBV28,TRBJ1-2,14,TRBD1,TGTGCCAGCAGTTTACTTCAGGGGGTCCATGGCTACACCTTC,CASSLLQGVHGYTF
.,TRBV5-1,TRBJ2-2,17,TRBD2,TGCGCCAGCAGCTGGACTAGCGGGAGCGCGAACACCGGGGAGCTGTTTTTT,CASSWTSGSANTGELFF
.,TRBV4-2,TRBJ2-7,15,.,TGTGCCAGCAGCCAAGAGGGGGCTGGGTCCTACGAGCAGTACTTC,CASSQEGAGSYEQYF
.,TRBV5-1,TRBJ2-6,17,TRBD1,TGCGCCAGCAGGCAGGGGGCGGGTAACTCTGGGGCCAACGTCCTGACTTTC,CASRQGAGNSGANVLTF
.,TRBV7-2,TRBJ2-1,15,.,TGTGCCAGCAGCTCTCCCCCGGGGGAGGCCAATGAGCAGTTCTTC,CASSSPPGEANEQFF
.,TRBV7-9,TRBJ2-7,12,.,TGTGCCAGCAGCTCCGTTACCTACGAGCAGTACTTC,CASSSVTYEQYF
.,TRBV28,TRBJ1-3,12,.,TGTGCCAGCAGTTCAGGCGGAAACACCATATATTTT,CASSSGGNTIYF
.,TRBV6-5,TRBJ2-7,15,TRBD2,TGTGCCAGCAGTTTCATGACTAGCGGGGTTTACGAGCAGTACTTC,CASSFMTSGVYEQYF
.,TRBV28,TRBJ2-1,15,TRBD1,TGTGCCAGCGGATCGACAGGGGAGGCCTACAATGAGCAGTTCTTC,CASGSTGEAYNEQFF
once,TRBV10-3,TRBJ1-3,14,TRBD1,TGTGCCACCCGACAGGGCCACTCTGGAAACACCATATATTTT,CATRQGHSGNTIYF
.,TRBV30,TRBJ2-1,15,.,TGTGCCTGGAATGGGCCGACAGGTTTCGGCGGTGAGCAGTTCTTC,CAWNGPTGFGGEQFF
.,TRBV27,TRBJ1-3,14,TRBD1,TGTGCCAGCAGCCGGACAGGGCGGGGAAACACCATATATTTT,CASSRTGRGNTIYF
.,TRBV28,TRBJ1-2,14,.,TGTGCCAGCACTGTACAGTCCGGCGGGTTCGGCTACACCTTC,CASTVQSGGFGYTF
.,TRBV11-2,TRBJ2-1,16,TRBD2,TGTGCCAGCAGCTTAGAAAGCGGGAGCTCCTACAATGAGCAGTTCTTC,CASSLESGSSYNEQFF
once,TRBV11-2,TRBJ1-4,14,.,TGTGCCAGCAGCACACAGTTGAGTGGTGAAAAACTGTTTTTT,CASSTQLSGEKLFF
.,TRBV18,TRBJ2-5,13,.,TGTGCCAGCTCACGGACAGCTCAAGAGACCCAGTACTTC,CASSRTAQETQYF
.,TRBV11-2,TRBJ2-7,17,.,TGTGCCAGCATGCCCCTCAGCCTGCTGGGCCCAGGTTGGGAGCAGTACTTC,CASMPLSLLGPGWEQYF
.,TRBV3-1/TRBV3-2,TRBJ1-5,13,.,TGTGCCAGCAGCCAAGGTAACAATCAGCCCCAGCATTTT,CASSQGNNQPQHF
.,TRBV5-1,TRBJ2-2,15,.,TGCGCCAGCAGCTTGCAGGGGTCGAACACCGGGGAGCTGTTTTTT,CASSLQGSNTGELFF
.,TRBV18,TRBJ1-6,15,TRBD1,TGTGCCAGCTCACCCCGACAGGGGCGGGATTCACCCCTCCACTTT,CASSPRQGRDSPLHF
.,TRBV7-9,TRBJ2-1,18,TRBD2,TGTGCCAGCAGCTTAGGGAGCGGGAGTTTTATTGGCTTGAATGAGCAGTTCTTC,CASSLGSGSFIGLNEQFF
.,TRBV30,TRBJ1-1,10,.,TGTGCCTGGAGTCGGGCTGAAGCTTTCTTT,CAWSRAEAFF
.,TRBV7-2,TRBJ2-7,14,TRBD2,TGTGCCAGCAGCTTAGCGGGAGGGCCCTACGAGCAGTACTTC,CASSLAGGPYEQYF
.,TRBV7-2,TRBJ2-1,21,TRBD2,TGTGCCAGCAGCTTAGCGTCGCGACTAGCGGGAGGCCTCTATTCCTACAATGAGCAGTTCTTC,CASSLASRLAGGLYSYNEQFF
few,TRBV30,TRBJ2-7,13,.,TGTGCCTGGAGCCAAATGAGGTCCTACGAGCAGTACTTC,CAWSQMRSYEQYF
.,TRBV14,TRBJ1-6,14,.,TGTGCCAGCAGCCTAGGGGTGAATAATTCACCCCTCCACTTT,CASSLGVNNSPLHF
.,TRBV18,TRBJ2-5,17,TRBD2,TGTGCCAGCTCACCACAGATCCTAGCGGAGGACTGGGAGACCCAGTACTTC,CASSPQILAEDWETQYF
.,TRBV2,TRBJ2-7,11,.,TGTGCCTCCAAGGCGGCCGGGGGAGAGTACTTC,CASKAAGGEYF
.,TRBV10-3,TRBJ1-5,14,.,TGTGCCATCAGTGAGGGGGCAGGGAATCAGCCCCAGCATTTT,CAISEGAGNQPQHF
few,TRBV4-1,TRBJ2-7,15,.,TGCGCCAGCAGCCGCCCCGGGCGGGGGCCATACGAGCAGTACTTC,CASSRPGRGPYEQYF
.,TRBV18,TRBJ2-1,15,.,TGTGCCAGCTCACCAATCAAAGTTAGGGGCAATGAGCAGTTCTTC,CASSPIKVRGNEQFF
.,TRBV3-1/TRBV3-2,TRBJ2-3,15,.,TGTGCCAGCAGCTCCCTCGGAGGGAGCACAGATACGCAGTATTTT,CASSSLGGSTDTQYF
.,TRBV19,TRBJ1-4,16,TRBD1,TGTGCCAGTAGGGGGACAGGGGTGACGACAAATGAAAAACTGTTTTTT,CASRGTGVTTNEKLFF
.,TRBV5-6,TRBJ1-2,13,.,TGTGCCAGCAGCTTCTCTAGACTTGATGGCTACACCTTC,CASSFSRLDGYTF
few,TRBV30,TRBJ2-1,15,.,TGTGCCTGGTCCCGGGCTAGCTATGCGGTCGATGAGCAGTTCTTC,CAWSRASYAVDEQFF
.,TRBV18,TRBJ2-5,14,TRBD1,TGTGCCAGCACACCGGACAGGGCCCAAGAGACCCAGTACTTC,CASTPDRAQETQYF
.,TRBV6-2/TRBV6-3,TRBJ2-1,16,TRBD2,TGTGCCAGCAGTCGCTTAGGGCTAGCGGGAATCAATGAGCAGTTCTTC,CASSRLGLAGINEQFF
.,TRBV28,TRBJ2-2,14,.,TGTGCCAGCAGTTCTCAGGGAGGCACCGGGGAGCTGTTTTTT,CASSSQGGTGELFF
.,TRBV7-3,TRBJ2-1,14,.,TGTGCCAGCAGCTTAGCGGGGGCCCGGAATGAGCAGTTCTTC,CASSLAGARNEQFF